Ten or more counts support the clone carrying this T cell receptor (beta chain). The antigen remains unidentified. This specimen comes from a study of molecular identifiers for immune sequencing clone quantification. After removal of 8 bases from V and 9 bases from J, the junction contained 12 bases not matched to a gene. The CDR3 is made up of 16 amino acids. The V gene's germline CDR1 is ENHRY and CDR2 SYGVKD. Previously published methods and listed TCR primers were used for the bulk TCR libraries. TCRdb redid the calling of the PCR reads with MiXCR, one entry per CDR3 protein. The sample shows 63,000 or so distinct CDR3 sequences, about 17% of them seen only once. Study-level results: Among 800,000 to 1,000,000 naive cells, spiked Jurkat TCR RNA from a single cell was reportedly detectable.

Sequencing was performed on naive CD8+ T cells from blood, with Jurkat cell RNA spiked in. Subset meaning: FACS-sorted CD8+CD4-CCR7+CD45RA+ naive T cells. V is TRBV10-3 and J is TRBJ2-1, with 14 bases matching TRBD2. This clonotype originated in a human donor in good health. Some libraries in this study had Jurkat cell RNA spiked in. CDR3: CAIRRVGTSGSPEQFF. For the CDR3, the DNA is TGTGCCATCCGAAGGGTAGGGACTAGCGGGAGTCCTGAGCAGTTCTTC.